What follows are 15 T cell receptor beta chains derived from one specimen sequenced in a study of T cell responses to AZD1222 COVID-19 vaccine. The data were produced by immunoSEQ multiplex PCR, yet TCRdb's version contains in-frame clones alone and is incomplete. The sample shows 80,000 to 95,000 clones, roughly 90% of them seen only once. Specimen: peripheral blood, collected on day 0 of MenACWY control vaccination. Receptor source: an adult in good health.

This clone appeared a single time. V is TRBV5-1 and J is TRBJ2-5; no definite D call. In germline, CDR1 is SGHRS, CDR2 YFSETQ. V dropped 7 bases and J dropped 0 bases, with 4 bases sitting between them. The CDR3 consists of 11 residues. The CDR3 spells CASGYQETQYF. CDR3 nucleotide sequence: TGCGCCAGCGGCTACCAAGAGACCCAGTACTTC. The whole variable domain, remainder taken from reference TRBV5-1 and TRBJ2-5, is KAGVTQTPRYLIKTRGQQVTLSCSPISGHRSVSWYQQTPGQGLQFLFEYFSETQRNKGNFPGRFSGRQFSNSRSEMNVSTLELGDSALYLCASGYQETQYFGPGTRLLVL.

The chain employs TRBV10-3 and TRBJ1-2, with no clear D. With 0 bases removed from V and 8 bases from J, the gap between germline ends came to 13 bases. CDR3 length: 14 amino acids. CDR1 is ENHRY, CDR2 SYGVKD, per germline. CDR3 amino acids: CAISESGNPSGYTF. The CDR3 DNA is TGTGCCATCAGTGAGTCGGGCAACCCCTCGGGCTACACCTTC.

The chain has TRBV10-1 and TRBJ2-3, with no clear D. This CDR3 comprises 14 residues. The V end was cut by 0 bases, the J end by 6 bases, with 10 bases between. CDR1 and CDR2 from the germline V gene are WNHNN and SYGVQD (reference sequence). The CDR3: CASSESLNRDTQYF. For the CDR3, the DNA is TGCGCCAGCAGTGAGTCGTTAAATCGGGATACGCAGTATTTT.

The chain couples TRBV18 to TRBJ2-2, with D hard to call. The V gene's germline CDR1 is KGHSH and CDR2 LQKENI. V dropped 3 bases and J dropped 1 base, with 12 bases sitting between them. The CDR3 is 16 amino acids. The CDR3, as DNA: TGTGCCAGCTCACCTGTGACAACCTTGAACACCGGGGAGCTGTTTTTT. It specifies CASSPVTTLNTGELFF.

The CDR3 is CASSYVGRNTGELFF. CDR3 nucleotides: TGTGCCAGCAGTTACGTCGGACGGAACACCGGGGAGCTGTTTTTT. The chain joins TRBV6-5 to TRBJ2-2; D is uncertain. V lost 2 bases and J lost 1, with 8 bases in between. CDR1 and CDR2 from the germline V gene are MNHEY and SVGAGI. This CDR3 has 15 residues.

The chain recombines TRBV6-2 or TRBV6-3 with TRBJ1-5; 8 bases fit TRBD1. Per germline, CDR1 MNHEY and CDR2 SVGEGT. The J segment lost 2 bases and the V segment lost 5 bases, leaving 5 bases of the junction unmatched. The CDR3 loop spans 15 amino acids. CDR3 bases: TGTGCCAGCAGTCGGACAGGGTGGGGCAATCAGCCCCAGCATTTT. Its protein product is CASSRTGWGNQPQHF.

The chain combines TRBV19 with TRBJ1-5, with TRBD1 identical over 7 bases. Germline assignment: CDR1 LNHDA and CDR2 SQIVND (reference sequence). With 5 bases clipped from V and 0 bases from J, the junction kept 7 bases outside the gene matches. This CDR3 has 16 amino acids. The CDR3 spells CASSPRDSYSNQPQHF. CDR3 DNA: TGTGCCAGTAGTCCGCGGGACAGTTATAGCAATCAGCCCCAGCATTTT.

This chain joins TRBV27 and TRBJ1-6, with 7 bases matching TRBD1. CDR3 length: 20 amino acids. In germline, CDR1 is MNHEY, CDR2 SMNVEV (reference sequence). The V and J ends lost 2 bases and 0 bases, in that order; junction bases with no gene match: 13. The chain's CDR3 is CASSLPRPQGSSSYNSPLHF. The CDR3 DNA sequence: TGTGCCAGCAGTTTACCCCGACCACAGGGGTCGAGCTCCTATAATTCACCCCTCCACTTT.

The gene calls are TRBV6-2 or TRBV6-3 and TRBJ2-3, with D perhaps TRBD1 (6 bases). Between the trimmed V and J ends, which lost 2 bases and 2 bases, there was a span of 11 bases. This CDR3 is 15 amino acids long. The germline V gene encodes CDR1 MNHEY and CDR2 SVGEGT. CDR3 amino acids: CASSYPTGHTDTQYF. The CDR3 DNA is TGTGCCAGCAGTTACCCGACGGGACACACAGATACGCAGTATTTT.

This chain links TRBV14 with TRBJ2-1; D ambiguous. Trimming took off 1 base at V and 0 bases at J, with 13 bases between the two ends. CDR3 length: 17 residues. Germline V gene sequence: CDR1 SGHDN, CDR2 FVKESK. The CDR3 nucleotides are TGTGCCAGCAGCCAAGGGTGGCAGGTCAGCTCCTACAATGAGCAGTTCTTC. Its protein is CASSQGWQVSSYNEQFF.

This clone was seen just once. The chain is built from TRBV5-6 and TRBJ2-1; D is perhaps TRBD1 or TRBD2 (5 bases each). The CDR3 length is 16 residues. Trimming cost V 4 bases and J 1 base, with 15 bases left between them. CDR1 and CDR2 from the germline V gene are SGHDT and YYEEEE. The CDR3 reads CASSPSEGPSYNEQFF. The CDR3 DNA reads TGTGCCAGCAGCCCCTCCGAGGGGCCATCCTACAATGAGCAGTTCTTC.

CDR3 sequence: CASSLSLEGTQRNTGELFF. The CDR3 DNA follows: TGTGCCAGCAGCTTATCCCTCGAGGGGACCCAAAGAAACACCGGGGAGCTGTTTTTT. The chain carries TRBV11-2 and TRBJ2-2, with D possibly called TRBD1 or TRBD2 (5 bases each). The V and J ends lost 2 bases and 2 bases respectively, with 21 bases between them. This CDR3 spans 19 amino acids. The germline V gene has CDR1 SGHAT and CDR2 FQNNGV.

This rearrangement joins TRBV7-9 to TRBJ1-1; possible D gene TRBD1, 5 bases. This CDR3 is built from 13 residues. Germline V gives CDR1 SEHNR, CDR2 FQNEAQ (reference sequence). Trimming shortened V by 3 bases and J by 1 base, and 6 bases separated the two germline ends. The CDR3 bases are TGTGCCAGCAGCTTCGGGGGGAACACTGAAGCTTTCTTT. The encoded protein is CASSFGGNTEAFF.

The V and J genes are TRBV7-3 and TRBJ2-1, with D perhaps TRBD1 or TRBD2 (6 bases each). The CDR3 length is 17 residues. The ends were cut back, 0 bases at V and 10 bases at J, with 22 bases in the middle. Germline V gene lookup returns CDR1 SGHTA and CDR2 FQGTGA. The CDR3 bases are TGTGCCAGCAGCTTAACTATTGGTCCGGGGGCAGGCGGGGAGCAGTTCTTC. Its protein is CASSLTIGPGAGGEQFF.

There are a few counts of this clone. The chain combines TRBV4-3 with TRBJ1-6, with D maybe TRBD1 (6 bases). V was cut by 1 base and J by 7 bases, with 14 bases left in between. This CDR3 comprises 16 residues. Germline CDR1 reads LGHNA; CDR2 reads YSLEER. Written as DNA, the CDR3 is TGCGCCAGCAGCCAAGGAGCTAGGGGGGGGAATTCACCCCTCCACTTT. Protein sequence: CASSQGARGGNSPLHF.